The rows below give T cell receptor beta chains drawn from one sample of a study of blood T cells in healthy people across ages. One entry per CDR3 protein results from TCRdb running MiXCR on the 5' RACE reads. The sample lists 800,000 to 950,000 distinct CDR3 sequences; roughly 28% were seen once. These same records also appear under a second study, on T cells of mothers and their children.

Input material: blood. All receptors come from a woman between 40 and 50 years old in good health. Each CDR3 is given with its conserved first and last residue. A D gene is named only where the DNA matches it firmly. Some rows have no size entry. The others give once, few or many, or a class for an expanded clone.

J | D | V | size | DNA | CDR3
TRBJ2-1 | - | TRBV19 | - | TGTGCCAGTAGTATAGGACCGGTCAATGAGCAGTCCTTC | CASSIGPVNEQSF
TRBJ2-5 | - | TRBV2 | - | TGTGCCAGCAGTGAAGTCGGGCTAGCACAAGAGACCCAGTACTTC | CASSEVGLAQETQYF
TRBJ1-4 | - | TRBV20-1 | - | TGCAGTGCTAGTACGTCGAGTAAACTGTTTTTT | CSASTSSKLFF
TRBJ1-5 | TRBD1 | TRBV20-1 | - | TGCAGTGTTCCGCCTGGACAGGGGAATCAGCCCCAGCATTTT | CSVPPGQGNQPQHF
TRBJ2-5 | - | TRBV6-2/TRBV6-3 | many | TGTGCCAGCAGTTACCCCGGTAACTATAAAGAGACCCAGTACTTC | CASSYPGNYKETQYF
TRBJ2-1 | - | TRBV7-9 | - | TGTGCCAGCAGCGGGAGCAGGGGGGGGAATGAGCAGTTCTTC | CASSGSRGGNEQFF
TRBJ1-2 | - | TRBV7-2 | - | TGTGCCAGCATCCCCTCGACTGTAGGGCGCTATGGCTACACCTTC | CASIPSTVGRYGYTF
TRBJ2-1 | - | TRBV20-1 | few | TGCAGTGTTTGGAGCTCCTACAATGAGCAGTTCTTC | CSVWSSYNEQFF
TRBJ2-5 | TRBD2 | TRBV20-1 | - | TGCAGTGCAAGAGACCCTAGCGGGGGGGGACCCTACCAAGAGACCCAGTACTTC | CSARDPSGGGPYQETQYF
TRBJ1-5 | - | TRBV2 | - | TGTGCCAGCAGTGGCACGGAGAATCAGCCCCAGCATTTT | CASSGTENQPQHF
TRBJ2-5 | TRBD2 | TRBV27 | - | TGTGCCAGCAGGCTATCCCCGGGGGGGCAAGAGACCCAGTACTTC | CASRLSPGGQETQYF
TRBJ2-6 | - | TRBV5-1 | few | TGCGCCAGCAGTAACAGGGAAATCTCGGCCAACGTCCTGGCTTTC | CASSNREISANVLAF
TRBJ2-5 | TRBD1 | TRBV7-2 | - | TGTGCCAGCAGCTGGCGACAGGGAAGAGAGACCCAGTACTTC | CASSWRQGRETQYF
TRBJ2-1 | TRBD2 | TRBV7-7 | - | TGTGCTAGCAGCTTAGGGTTGGGAGGGTTACAGTTCTTC | CASSLGLGGLQFF
TRBJ2-3 | - | TRBV12-3/TRBV12-4 | - | TGTACCAGCAGTTTGAGACTTGGCACAGATGCGCAGTATTTT | CTSSLRLGTDAQYF
TRBJ2-3 | TRBD1 | TRBV20-1 | once | TGCAGTGCTTGGGACAGCACAGGTACGCAGTATTTT | CSAWDSTGTQYF
TRBJ2-5 | - | TRBV4-1 | - | TGCGCCAGCAGCCGTGGGATGCAAGAGACCCAGTACTTC | CASSRGMQETQYF
TRBJ2-1 | TRBD2 | TRBV5-1 | many | TGCGCCAGCAGCTCGGAACCGGGACTAGCCCCGCACAATGAGCAGTTCTTC | CASSSEPGLAPHNEQFF
TRBJ1-1 | TRBD1 | TRBV2 | few | TGTGCCAGCAGTGGTCGACAGGGGGGGACCAGGAACACTGAAGCTTTCTTT | CASSGRQGGTRNTEAFF
TRBJ2-7 | - | TRBV12-3/TRBV12-4 | many | TGTGCCAGCCAATCCAGGGGCTACGAGCAGTACTTC | CASQSRGYEQYF
TRBJ2-3 | - | TRBV4-1 | - | TGCGCCAGCAGCCAAGATCGGGGCGTCTTCACAGATACGCAGTATTTT | CASSQDRGVFTDTQYF
TRBJ2-3 | TRBD2 | TRBV5-5 | - | TGTGCCAGCAGCTTTCTAGCGGGGGGCGCAAGCACAGATACGCAGTATTTT | CASSFLAGGASTDTQYF
TRBJ2-3 | TRBD2 | TRBV15 | - | TGTGCCACCAGCAGAGATGGGGGGGGATCTAGCACAGATACGCAGTATTTT | CATSRDGGGSSTDTQYF
TRBJ2-7 | - | TRBV6-5 | - | TGTGCCAGCACCGTGTTTCGCGGCGGAGGGGGCGACGAGCAGTACTTC | CASTVFRGGGGDEQYF
TRBJ2-5 | - | TRBV21-1 | few | TGTGCCAGCAGCGGCCGGATTTGGGCAACTTACCAAGAGACCCAGTACTTC | CASSGRIWATYQETQYF
TRBJ1-1 | - | TRBV7-6 | many | TGTGCCAGCAGCCGTCCCGCAGACAGCCTGAACACTGAAGCTTTCTTT | CASSRPADSLNTEAFF
TRBJ2-1 | TRBD1 | TRBV12-3/TRBV12-4 | few | TGTGCCAGCAATTTACAGGGGGTATCCTGCAATGAGCAGTTCTTC | CASNLQGVSCNEQFF
TRBJ1-2 | - | TRBV5-1 | few | TGCGCCAGCAGCTTGGGCGGCATGAGAAACTATGGCTACACCTTC | CASSLGGMRNYGYTF
TRBJ1-2 | TRBD1 | TRBV27 | many | TGTGCCAGCAGGGACACAGGGGGCAATGGCTACACCTTC | CASRDTGGNGYTF
TRBJ2-7 | - | TRBV7-9 | few | TGTGCCAGCAGCTCCAGCGGTTGGGGCGAGCAGTACTTC | CASSSSGWGEQYF
TRBJ1-1 | - | TRBV29-1 | few | TGCAGCGTTGACGGCACCTTGAACACTGAAGCTTTCTTT | CSVDGTLNTEAFF
TRBJ2-3 | - | TRBV7-8 | many | TGTGCCAGCAGCTTAGGGACAGTTAGCACAGATACGCAGTATTTT | CASSLGTVSTDTQYF
TRBJ2-3 | TRBD2 | TRBV12-3/TRBV12-4 | - | TGTGCCAGCAGTTTATTGACTAGCGGGGAAGGCACAGATGCGCAGTATTTT | CASSLLTSGEGTDAQYF
TRBJ2-7 | TRBD2 | TRBV7-6 | few | TGTGCCAGCAGCGCGGGACTATACTACGAGCAGTACTTC | CASSAGLYYEQYF
TRBJ2-7 | - | TRBV15 | many | TGTGCCACCAGCAGAGATCTGGGAAGCTCCTACGAGCAGTACTTC | CATSRDLGSSYEQYF
TRBJ2-1 | TRBD1 | TRBV5-5 | few | TGTGCCAGCAGCTTTGGTACAGGGGCCATGAATGAGCAGTTCTTC | CASSFGTGAMNEQFF